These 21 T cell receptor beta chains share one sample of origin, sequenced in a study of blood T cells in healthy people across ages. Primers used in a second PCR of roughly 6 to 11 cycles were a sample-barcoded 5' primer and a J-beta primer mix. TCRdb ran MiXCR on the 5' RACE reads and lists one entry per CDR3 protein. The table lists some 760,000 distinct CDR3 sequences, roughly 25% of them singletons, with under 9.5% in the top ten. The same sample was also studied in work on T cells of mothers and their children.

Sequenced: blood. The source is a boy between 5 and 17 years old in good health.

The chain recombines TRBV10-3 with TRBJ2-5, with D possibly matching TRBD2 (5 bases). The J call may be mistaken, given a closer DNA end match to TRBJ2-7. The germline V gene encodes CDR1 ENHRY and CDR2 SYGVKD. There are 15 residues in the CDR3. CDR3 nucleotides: TGTGCCATCAGTGAGTCGAGGGATAATGCCGGCGAGCAGTACTTC. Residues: CAISESRDNAGEQYF.

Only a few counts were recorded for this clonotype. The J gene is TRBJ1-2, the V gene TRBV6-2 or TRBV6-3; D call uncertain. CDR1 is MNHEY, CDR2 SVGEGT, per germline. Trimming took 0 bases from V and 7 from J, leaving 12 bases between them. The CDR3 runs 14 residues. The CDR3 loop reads CASSYSILTTGYTF. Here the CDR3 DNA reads TGTGCCAGCAGTTACTCGATCTTGACAACTGGCTACACCTTC.

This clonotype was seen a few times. The CDR3 nucleotides are TGCGCCAGCAGCTTTCATCCGGGAATGACCGACGAGCAGTACTTC. This gives the protein CASSFHPGMTDEQYF. V usage is TRBV5-1 and J usage is TRBJ2-7; D is perhaps TRBD2 (5 bases). CDR3 size: 15 residues. Germline V CDR1 and CDR2: SGHRS, YFSETQ. V lost 2 bases and J 5 bases, leaving 17 bases between the germline ends.

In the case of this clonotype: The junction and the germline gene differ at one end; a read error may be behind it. CDR3 nucleotide sequence: TGTGCTAGCAGCACCGACAGGGGACATGAGCAGTTCTTC. Protein: CASSTDRGHEQFF. The chain employs TRBV7-7 and TRBJ2-1; 8 nucleotides line up with TRBD1. Germline lookup yields CDR1 SSHAT and CDR2 FNYEAQ (reference sequence). This CDR3 is built from 13 residues.

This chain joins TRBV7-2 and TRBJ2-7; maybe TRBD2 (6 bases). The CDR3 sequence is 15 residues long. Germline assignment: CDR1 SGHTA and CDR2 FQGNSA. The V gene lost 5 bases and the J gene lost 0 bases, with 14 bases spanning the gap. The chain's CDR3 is CASSQGLFSSYEQYF. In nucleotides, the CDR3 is TGTGCCAGCAGCCAGGGACTTTTTAGCTCCTACGAGCAGTACTTC.

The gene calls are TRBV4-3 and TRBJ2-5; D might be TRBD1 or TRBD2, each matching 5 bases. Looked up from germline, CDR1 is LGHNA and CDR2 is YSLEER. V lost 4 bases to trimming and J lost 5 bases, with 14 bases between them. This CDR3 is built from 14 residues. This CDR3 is CASSLTLGVETQYF. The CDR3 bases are TGCGCCAGCAGCCTAACCTTGGGGGTCGAGACCCAGTACTTC.

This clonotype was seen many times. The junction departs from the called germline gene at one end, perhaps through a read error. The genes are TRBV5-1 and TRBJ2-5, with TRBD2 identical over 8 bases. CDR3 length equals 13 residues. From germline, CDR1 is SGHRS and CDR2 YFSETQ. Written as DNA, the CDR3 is TGTGCCAGCAGCTTAACTAGCGGAGAGACCCAGTACTTC. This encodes CASSLTSGETQYF.

CDR3 amino acids: CASSVGRLNEQFF. The CDR3 DNA reads TGTGCCAGCAGTGTCGGCAGGCTCAATGAGCAGTTCTTC. This rearrangement joins TRBV2 to TRBJ2-1; D is unresolved. The CDR3 has 13 amino acids. The germline V gene has CDR1 SNHLY and CDR2 FYNNEI. V lost 4 bases and J 6 bases, leaving 10 bases between the germline ends.

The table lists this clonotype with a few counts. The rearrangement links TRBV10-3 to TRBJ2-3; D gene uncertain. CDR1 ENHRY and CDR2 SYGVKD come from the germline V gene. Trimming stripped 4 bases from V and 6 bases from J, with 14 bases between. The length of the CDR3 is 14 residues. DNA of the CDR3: TGTGCCATCAGTGGTGGGTTGGGTCCCGATACGCAGTATTTT. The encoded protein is CAISGGLGPDTQYF.

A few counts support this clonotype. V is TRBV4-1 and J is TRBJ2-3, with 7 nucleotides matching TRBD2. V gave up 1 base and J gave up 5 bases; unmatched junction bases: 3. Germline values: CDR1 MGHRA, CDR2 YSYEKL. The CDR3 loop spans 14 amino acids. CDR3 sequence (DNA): TGCGCCAGCAGCCAAGCTAGCGGCGAAGATACGCAGTATTTT. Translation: CASSQASGEDTQYF.

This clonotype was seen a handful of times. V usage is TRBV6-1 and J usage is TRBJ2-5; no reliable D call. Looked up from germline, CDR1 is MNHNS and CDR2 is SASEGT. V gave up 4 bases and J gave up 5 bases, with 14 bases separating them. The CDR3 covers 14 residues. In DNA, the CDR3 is TGTGCCAGCAGTGCTGGATGGATGAAGGAGACCCAGTACTTC. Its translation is CASSAGWMKETQYF.

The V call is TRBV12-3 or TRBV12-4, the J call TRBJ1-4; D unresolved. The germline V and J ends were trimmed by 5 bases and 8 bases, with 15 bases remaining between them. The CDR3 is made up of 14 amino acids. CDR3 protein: CASSHTSEGEKLFF. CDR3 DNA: TGTGCCAGCAGTCACACATCCGAGGGCGAAAAACTGTTTTTT.

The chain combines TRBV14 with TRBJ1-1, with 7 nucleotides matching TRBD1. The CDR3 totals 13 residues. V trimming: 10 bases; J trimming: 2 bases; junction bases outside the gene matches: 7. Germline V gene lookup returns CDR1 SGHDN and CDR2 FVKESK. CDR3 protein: CATSRTGNTEAFF. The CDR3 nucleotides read TGTGCCACCTCGCGGACAGGAAACACTGAAGCTTTCTTT.

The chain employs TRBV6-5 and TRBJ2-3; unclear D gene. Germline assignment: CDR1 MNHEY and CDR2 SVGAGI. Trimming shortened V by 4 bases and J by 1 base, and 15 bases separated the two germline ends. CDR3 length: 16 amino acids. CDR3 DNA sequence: TGTGCCAGCAGTTTGTTCGGCTCACCCCGCACAGATACGCAGTATTTT. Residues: CASSLFGSPRTDTQYF.

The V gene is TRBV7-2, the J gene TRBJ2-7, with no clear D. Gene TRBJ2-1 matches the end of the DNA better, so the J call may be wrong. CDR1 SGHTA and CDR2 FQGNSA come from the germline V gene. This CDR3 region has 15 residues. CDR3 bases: TGTGCCAGCAGCTTAGAGGTTACGACCTACAATGAGCAGTTCTTC. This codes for CASSLEVTTYNEQFF.

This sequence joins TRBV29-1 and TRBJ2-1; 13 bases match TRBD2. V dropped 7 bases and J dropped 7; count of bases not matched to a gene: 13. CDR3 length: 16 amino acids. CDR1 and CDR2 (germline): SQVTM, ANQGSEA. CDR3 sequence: CSAWTSGSSKRNEQFF. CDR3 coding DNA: TGCAGCGCTTGGACTAGCGGGAGTAGTAAGAGGAATGAGCAGTTCTTC.

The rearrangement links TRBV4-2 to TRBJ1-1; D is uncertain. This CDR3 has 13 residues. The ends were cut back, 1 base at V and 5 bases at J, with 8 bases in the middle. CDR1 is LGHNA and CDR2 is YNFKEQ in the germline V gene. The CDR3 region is CASSQGQTTEAFF. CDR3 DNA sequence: TGTGCCAGCAGCCAAGGACAAACGACTGAAGCTTTCTTT.

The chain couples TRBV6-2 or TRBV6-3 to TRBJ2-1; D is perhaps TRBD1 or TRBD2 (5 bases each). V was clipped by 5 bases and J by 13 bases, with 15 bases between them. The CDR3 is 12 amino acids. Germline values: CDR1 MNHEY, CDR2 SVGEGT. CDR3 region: CASSRKGTTQFF. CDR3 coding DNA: TGTGCCAGCAGTCGTAAGGGGACGACCCAGTTCTTC.

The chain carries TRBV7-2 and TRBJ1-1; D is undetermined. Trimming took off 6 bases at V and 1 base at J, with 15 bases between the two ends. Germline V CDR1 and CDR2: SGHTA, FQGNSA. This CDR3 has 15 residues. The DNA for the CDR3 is TGTGCCAGCAGGCATTACGGACGGGAGAACACTGAAGCTTTCTTT. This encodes CASRHYGRENTEAFF.

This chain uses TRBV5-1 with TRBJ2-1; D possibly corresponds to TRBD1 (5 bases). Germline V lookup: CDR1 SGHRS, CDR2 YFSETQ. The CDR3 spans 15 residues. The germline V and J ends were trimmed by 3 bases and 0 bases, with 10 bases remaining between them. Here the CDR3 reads CASSWGDSSYNEQFF. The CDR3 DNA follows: TGCGCCAGCAGCTGGGGCGACAGCTCCTACAATGAGCAGTTCTTC.

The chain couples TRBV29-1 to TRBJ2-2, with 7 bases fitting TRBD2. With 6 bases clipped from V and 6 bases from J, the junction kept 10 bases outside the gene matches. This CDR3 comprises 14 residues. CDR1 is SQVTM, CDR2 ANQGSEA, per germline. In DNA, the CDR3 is TGCAGCGTCGAGGGCGGGAGTAGAGCCGGGGAGCTGTTTTTT. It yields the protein CSVEGGSRAGELFF.